This TCR beta chain was captured by sequencing in a study of CD8+ T cells in alopecia areata. Reverse transcription of extracted RNA yielded cDNA, which provided the sequencing template. Libraries were prepared by immunoSEQ multiplex PCR; TCRdb keeps only in-frame clonotypes and omits some of them. The table includes more than 95,000 clones, more than 35% detected once. CDR1 and CDR2 from the germline V gene are ENHRY and SYGVKD. V trimming: 6 bases; J trimming: 1 base; junction bases outside the gene matches: 2. The CDR3 consists of 14 residues. Sequenced material: CD4+ T cells sorted from blood. This receptor was identified in a human donor with alopecia areata. The rearrangement uses TRBV10-3 and TRBJ2-5; TRBD1 aligns across 10 bases. In nucleotides, the CDR3 is TGTGCCATCAGGCGGACAGGGGGCCAAGAGACCCAGTACTTC. It specifies CAIRRTGGQETQYF.